This passage covers 13 T cell receptor beta chains from one sample sequenced in a study of T cell changes during pregnancy in multiple sclerosis. TCRdb keeps only in-frame clones here, not all; method: immunoSEQ multiplex PCR. The sample yields roughly 20,000 clones, approximately 89% seen once. This sample comprised CD4+ T cells from peripheral blood mononuclear cells, obtained in the third trimester of pregnancy. The receptor set was obtained from a female donor with multiple sclerosis, enrolled in a pregnancy study.

The V call is TRBV7-9, the J call TRBJ2-4; TRBD1 matches 10 bases. J lost 5 bases, V lost 5 bases, and 9 bases had no gene match. The germline gives CDR1 SEHNR, CDR2 FQNEAQ (reference sequence). The CDR3 is 16 amino acids. DNA of the CDR3: TGTGCCAGCAGCCGGGGGGACAGGGGTTCACAAAACATTCAGTACTTC. Translating gives CASSRGDRGSQNIQYF.

The gene calls are TRBV7-3 and TRBJ1-1; D ambiguous. V was cut by 4 bases and J by 1 base, with 7 bases left in between. CDR3 length equals 13 residues. Germline V gene sequence: CDR1 SGHTA, CDR2 FQGTGA. The CDR3 DNA sequence: TGTGCCAGCAGCTACGACACGAACACTGAAGCTTTCTTT. Translating gives CASSYDTNTEAFF.

The V and J genes are TRBV5-6 and TRBJ2-7; 13 bases line up with TRBD2. The CDR3 covers 15 residues. The germline CDR1 and CDR2 sequences are SGHDT and YYEEEE. The V and J ends lost 1 base and 5 bases, in that order; junction bases with no gene match: 3. This chain's CDR3 is CASSLTSGGANEQYF. CDR3 DNA: TGTGCCAGCAGCTTGACTAGCGGGGGGGCTAACGAGCAGTACTTC.

The genes are TRBV20-1 and TRBJ2-7; D unclear. The V gene lost 2 bases and the J gene lost 6 bases, with 8 bases spanning the gap. Germline V gene lookup returns CDR1 DFQATT and CDR2 SNEGSKA (reference sequence). The CDR3 runs to 11 residues. In DNA, the CDR3 is TGCAGTGCTAGACGAGTCCGCGAGCAGTACTTC. Its translation: CSARRVREQYF.

The CDR3 sequence: CASSLVDRHRGYTF. CDR3 coding DNA: TGTGCCAGCAGCCTCGTGGACAGGCACAGAGGCTACACCTTC. The chain combines TRBV7-9 with TRBJ1-2; 7 bases align to TRBD1. CDR1 is SEHNR and CDR2 is FQNEAQ in the germline V gene (reference sequence). The CDR3 runs to 14 residues. Trimming cost V 5 bases and J 8 bases; bases outside gene matches: 11.

V gene TRBV5-1 combines with J gene TRBJ1-2, with D uncertain. This CDR3 comprises 14 residues. V lost 0 bases and J 4 bases, leaving 10 bases between the germline ends. Germline V gene data show CDR1 as SGHRS and CDR2 as YFSETQ. CDR3 DNA sequence: TGCGCCAGCAGCTTGGGAGGGAGAGCCTATGGCTACACCTTC. Protein: CASSLGGRAYGYTF. Full variable domain (rest looked up from reference TRBV5-1 and TRBJ1-2): KAGVTQTPRYLIKTRGQQVTLSCSPISGHRSVSWYQQTPGQGLQFLFEYFSETQRNKGNFPGRFSGRQFSNSRSEMNVSTLELGDSALYLCASSLGGRAYGYTFGSGTRLTVV.

The chain recombines TRBV30 with TRBJ1-6, with TRBD1 as a possible D gene (6 bases). Germline CDR1 is GTSNPN and CDR2 is SVGIG (reference sequence). With 0 bases removed from V and 14 bases from J, the gap between germline ends came to 14 bases. The CDR3 consists of 13 residues. CDR3 DNA: TGTGCCTGGAGTGTAGTCAGGGGCAGAACCCTCCACTTT. Translated: CAWSVVRGRTLHF.

This clone was observed a handful of times. This chain uses TRBV5-4 with TRBJ2-3; D ambiguous. V dropped 2 bases and J dropped 9 bases, with 16 bases sitting between them. Germline V gene lookup returns CDR1 SGHNT and CDR2 YYREEE (reference sequence). The CDR3 spans 14 residues. The CDR3 protein is CASSLTRSVGTQYF. Written as DNA, the CDR3 is TGTGCCAGCAGCTTAACCCGAAGTGTGGGCACGCAGTATTTT.

Only one count was recorded for this clone. The chain joins TRBV2 to TRBJ1-5, with D hard to call. This CDR3 comprises 14 residues. The V gene's germline CDR1 is SNHLY and CDR2 FYNNEI. Between the trimmed V and J ends, which lost 5 bases and 0 bases, there was a span of 8 bases. CDR3 DNA sequence: TGTGCCAGCAGTCGAGACAATAGCAATCAGCCCCAGCATTTT. It encodes CASSRDNSNQPQHF. The full variable domain, completed using reference TRBV2 and TRBJ1-5, is EPEVTQTPSHQVTQMGQEVILRCVPISNHLYFYWYRQILGQKVEFLVSFYNNEISEKSEIFDDQFSVERPDGSNFTLKIRSTKLEDSAMYFCASSRDNSNQPQHFGDGTRLSIL.

The genes are TRBV5-1 and TRBJ2-3; maybe TRBD2 (5 bases). Deletions cut 8 bases from V and 1 base from J, with 17 bases between. Germline CDR1 is SGHRS and CDR2 is YFSETQ. This CDR3 contains 15 residues. The CDR3 spells CASCPREPRTDTQYF. The CDR3 DNA follows: TGCGCCAGTTGCCCCCGGGAACCCCGCACAGATACGCAGTATTTT.

The CDR3, as DNA: TGTGCCAGCAGCGTAGGGACGGGCGAGGGTCTGACTGAAGCTTTCTTT. It specifies CASSVGTGEGLTEAFF. The chain couples TRBV9 to TRBJ1-1; D call uncertain. V was cut by 0 bases and J by 5 bases, with 17 bases left in between. CDR1 is SGDLS and CDR2 is YYNGEE in the germline V gene. The CDR3 loop spans 16 amino acids.

The chain has TRBV5-1 and TRBJ1-1; 7 bases are a match to TRBD1. Germline-derived CDR1 and CDR2 are SGHRS and YFSETQ. The V segment lost 4 bases and the J segment 5 bases; nucleotides outside the gene matches: 11. The CDR3 runs 15 residues. CDR3 amino acids: CASSPSGQRRTEAFF. Written as DNA, the CDR3 is TGCGCCAGCAGCCCCTCGGGACAGCGTAGAACTGAAGCTTTCTTT. Filled out from reference TRBV5-1 and TRBJ1-1, the complete variable domain reads KAGVTQTPRYLIKTRGQQVTLSCSPISGHRSVSWYQQTPGQGLQFLFEYFSETQRNKGNFPGRFSGRQFSNSRSEMNVSTLELGDSALYLCASSPSGQRRTEAFFGQGTRLTVV.

The rearrangement uses TRBV28 and TRBJ1-2; D unresolved. The CDR3 totals 11 residues. V was shortened by 8 bases and J by 4 bases, with 8 bases between the two germline ends. Germline CDR1 and CDR2: MDHEN and SYDVKM. This chain's CDR3 is CASLAVYGYTF. The CDR3 nucleotides are TGTGCCAGCCTGGCGGTCTATGGCTACACCTTC.